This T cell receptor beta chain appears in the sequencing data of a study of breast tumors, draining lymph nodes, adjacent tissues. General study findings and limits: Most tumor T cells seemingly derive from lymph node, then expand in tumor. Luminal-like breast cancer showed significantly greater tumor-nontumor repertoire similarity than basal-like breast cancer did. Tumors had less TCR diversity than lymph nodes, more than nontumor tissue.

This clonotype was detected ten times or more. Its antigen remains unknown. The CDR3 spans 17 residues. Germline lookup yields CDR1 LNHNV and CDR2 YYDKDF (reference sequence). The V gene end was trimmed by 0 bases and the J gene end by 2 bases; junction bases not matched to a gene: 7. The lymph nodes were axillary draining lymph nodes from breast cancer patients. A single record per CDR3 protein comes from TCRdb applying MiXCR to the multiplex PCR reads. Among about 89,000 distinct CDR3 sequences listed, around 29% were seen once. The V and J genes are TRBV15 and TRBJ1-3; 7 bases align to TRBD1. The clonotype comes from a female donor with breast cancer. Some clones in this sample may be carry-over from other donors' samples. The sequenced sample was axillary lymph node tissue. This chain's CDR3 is CATSRDLRQGAGNTIYF. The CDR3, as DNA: TGTGCCACCAGCAGAGATCTAAGACAGGGCGCTGGAAACACCATATATTTT.